These T cell receptor beta chains were read from a single sample in a study of T cell changes during pregnancy in multiple sclerosis. Using immunoSEQ multiplex PCR, the repertoire was profiled, and TCRdb retains in-frame clones only, with some absent. The sample carries about 60,000 clones, approximately 93% recorded once. Sequences were derived from CD8+ T cells from peripheral blood mononuclear cells, sampled in the second trimester of pregnancy. The source of these receptors is a female donor with multiple sclerosis, enrolled in a pregnancy study. Both conserved end residues are part of each CDR3. D genes are given only for firm matches. Clone size is given for some rows only: seen once, a few or many times, or a class if the clone is expanded.

TRBV5-4,NA,NA,TRBJ2-6,CASSFIDSGANVLTF,TGTGCCAGCAGCTTCATAGACTCTGGGGCCAACGTCCTGACTTTC
TRBV6-1,NA,TRBD2,TRBJ2-1,CASSDPLAGRAYNEQFF,TGTGCCAGCAGTGACCCTCTAGCGGGACGTGCCTACAATGAGCAGTTCTTC
TRBV28,NA,TRBD2,TRBJ2-3,CASSPPGAGGGDTQYF,TGTGCCAGCAGTCCCCCCGGGGCGGGAGGGGGAGATACGCAGTATTTT
TRBV6-5,NA,NA,TRBJ2-5,CASSYSRVGTQYF,TGTGCCAGCAGTTACTCACGGGTCGGGACCCAGTACTTC
TRBV6-5,NA,NA,TRBJ2-1,CASSPDPSGEQFF,TGTGCCAGCAGTCCCGACCCCTCCGGGGAGCAGTTCTTC
TRBV5-8,NA,NA,TRBJ2-2,CASRLRSGITGELFF,TGTGCCAGTCGATTAAGATCGGGGATCACCGGGGAGCTGTTTTTT
TRBV4-1,NA,NA,TRBJ2-2,CASSQGSGPYSGELFF,TGCGCCAGCAGCCAAGGGAGCGGGCCTTATTCTGGGGAGCTGTTTTTT
TRBV7-6,NA,NA,TRBJ1-5,CASSLGAGTHQPQHF,TGTGCCAGCAGCCTTGGCGCAGGGACTCATCAGCCCCAGCATTTT
TRBV6-6,NA,TRBD1,TRBJ1-1,CASRYTGGTEAFF,TGTGCCAGCAGGTACACAGGGGGCACTGAAGCTTTCTTT
TRBV18,NA,NA,TRBJ2-2,CASSPSGGHGELFF,TGTGCCAGCTCACCAAGTGGTGGCCATGGGGAGCTGTTTTTT
TRBV9,NA,TRBD2,TRBJ2-1,CASSSSGNSYNEQFF,TGTGCCAGCAGCAGTAGCGGGAACTCCTACAATGAGCAGTTCTTC
TRBV19,NA,NA,TRBJ1-5,CASSILGGRDSNQPQHF,TGTGCCAGTAGTATTTTGGGGGGGAGGGATAGCAATCAGCCCCAGCATTTT
TRBV5-1,NA,NA,TRBJ2-7,CASSLTDEAPYEQYF,TGCGCCAGCAGCTTAACAGACGAAGCACCCTACGAGCAGTACTTC
TRBV11-2,NA,NA,TRBJ1-2,CASSLGSVDGYTF,TGTGCCAGCAGCTTAGGTTCTGTCGATGGCTACACCTTC
TRBV6-4,NA,NA,TRBJ2-2,CASSLAGDANTGELFF,TGTGCCAGCAGTCTGGCAGGGGATGCGAACACCGGGGAGCTGTTTTTT
TRBV28,NA,NA,TRBJ2-3,CASSFLELRTDTQYF,TGTGCCAGCAGTTTTTTGGAGTTGAGGACAGATACGCAGTATTTT
TRBV9,once,NA,TRBJ2-2,CASSVDLANTGELFF,TGTGCCAGCAGCGTAGACTTAGCGAACACCGGGGAGCTGTTTTTT
TRBV6-5,once,TRBD1,TRBJ2-7,CASSPGTGDEQYF,TGTGCCAGCAGTCCCGGGACAGGCGACGAGCAGTACTTC
TRBV28,NA,TRBD2,TRBJ2-7,CASSMSPGLGGSYEQYF,TGTGCCAGCAGTATGAGTCCGGGATTGGGGGGGTCCTACGAGCAGTACTTC
TRBV27,NA,TRBD1,TRBJ2-7,CASSLTPGTVTYEQYF,TGTGCCAGCAGTTTAACCCCAGGGACAGTAACCTACGAGCAGTACTTC
TRBV7-8,NA,TRBD2,TRBJ2-1,CASSLRGLAEYNEQFF,TGTGCCAGCAGCCTACGCGGACTAGCGGAGTACAATGAGCAGTTCTTC
TRBV5-1,NA,TRBD2,TRBJ2-1,CASSLWAGENNEQFF,TGCGCCAGCAGCTTGTGGGCGGGAGAAAACAATGAGCAGTTCTTC
TRBV5-8,NA,NA,TRBJ2-7,CASSLAGISYEQYF,TGTGCCAGCAGCTTGGCGGGGATCTCCTACGAGCAGTACTTC
TRBV7-8,NA,TRBD1,TRBJ2-7,CASSLTRDSYEQYF,TGTGCCAGCAGCTTAACCCGGGACAGCTACGAGCAGTACTTC
TRBV19,NA,NA,TRBJ1-2,CASSPGLNNYGYTF,TGTGCCAGTAGCCCTGGACTCAACAACTATGGCTACACCTTC